The TCR beta chain under discussion was sequenced for a study of cytomegalovirus exposure and HLA in healthy donors. Study background: From about 200 million T cells, an earlier analysis saw approximately 110 million unique TCR beta sequences. There were approximately 400 genotyped donors. Of these, about 81% fell in the genetic ancestry cluster associated with self-reported Caucasian donors.

In the case of this clone: Its matching antigen is unknown.

Primers for the PCR totalled 60 Vbeta and 13 Jbeta. The protocol was immunoSEQ multiplex PCR, while the TCRdb copy is restricted to in-frame clones and leaves out a portion. The table lists tens of thousands of clones, roughly 80% of them singletons, with 2.5% to 3% in the top ten. Trimming shortened V by 2 bases and J by 12 bases, and 14 bases separated the two germline ends. CDR1 and CDR2 (germline): SGHTA, FQGNSA. The CDR3 runs to 13 residues. Study results and limitations: There were some V segments, including TRBV6-2 and TRBV6-3, excluded as indistinguishable. In all likelihood, a cluster of highly shared sequence variants was a sequencing artifact.

This clonotype was sampled from a woman aged 25 to 39 in good health and CMV-seronegative. The material sequenced was PBMCs. V gene TRBV7-2 combines with J gene TRBJ2-1; perhaps TRBD2 as D (6 bases). The CDR3 sequence is CASSLRGLGAQFF. The CDR3 nucleotides read TGTGCCAGCAGCTTACGGGGGTTGGGTGCGCAGTTCTTC.